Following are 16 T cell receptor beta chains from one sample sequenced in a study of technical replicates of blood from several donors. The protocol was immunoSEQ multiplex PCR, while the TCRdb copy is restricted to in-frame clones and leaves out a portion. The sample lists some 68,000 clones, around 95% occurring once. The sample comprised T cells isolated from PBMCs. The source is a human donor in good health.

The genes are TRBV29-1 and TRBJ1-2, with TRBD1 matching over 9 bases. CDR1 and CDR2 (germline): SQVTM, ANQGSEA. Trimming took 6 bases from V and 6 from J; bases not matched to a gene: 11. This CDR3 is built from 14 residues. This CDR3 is CSVARQGGDHGYTF. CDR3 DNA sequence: TGCAGCGTCGCCCGACAGGGGGGTGATCATGGCTACACCTTC.

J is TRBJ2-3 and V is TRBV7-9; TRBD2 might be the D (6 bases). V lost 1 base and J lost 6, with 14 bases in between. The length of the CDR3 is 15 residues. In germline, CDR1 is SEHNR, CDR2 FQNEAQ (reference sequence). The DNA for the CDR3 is TGTGCCAGCAGCTTAGGGACTACCTGGCGGGATACGCAGTATTTT. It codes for CASSLGTTWRDTQYF.

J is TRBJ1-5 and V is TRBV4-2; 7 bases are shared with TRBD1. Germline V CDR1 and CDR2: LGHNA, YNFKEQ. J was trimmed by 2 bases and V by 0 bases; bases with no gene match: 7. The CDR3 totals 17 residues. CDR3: CASSQDQGQPRNQPQHF. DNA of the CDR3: TGTGCCAGCAGCCAAGATCAGGGACAGCCTCGCAATCAGCCCCAGCATTTT.

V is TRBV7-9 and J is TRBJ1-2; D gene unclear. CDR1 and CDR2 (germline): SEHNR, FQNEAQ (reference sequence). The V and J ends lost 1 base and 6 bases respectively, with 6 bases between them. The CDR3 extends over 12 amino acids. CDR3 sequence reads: CASSLDFNGYTF. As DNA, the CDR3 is TGTGCCAGCAGCTTAGACTTCAATGGCTACACCTTC.

CDR3 sequence: CASAQGQGYEQYF. CDR3 coding DNA: TGCGCCAGCGCTCAGGGGCAGGGCTACGAGCAGTACTTC. J is TRBJ2-7 and V is TRBV5-1, with D maybe TRBD1 (6 bases). With 7 bases removed from V and 3 bases from J, the gap between germline ends came to 14 bases. The CDR3 spans 13 residues. Germline V gives CDR1 SGHRS, CDR2 YFSETQ.

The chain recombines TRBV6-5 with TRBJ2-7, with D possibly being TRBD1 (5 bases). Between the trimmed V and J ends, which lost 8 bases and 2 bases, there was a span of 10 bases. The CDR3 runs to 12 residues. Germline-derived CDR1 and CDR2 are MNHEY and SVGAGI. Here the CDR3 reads CASGDSPYEQYF. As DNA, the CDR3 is TGTGCCAGCGGTGACAGTCCCTACGAGCAGTACTTC.

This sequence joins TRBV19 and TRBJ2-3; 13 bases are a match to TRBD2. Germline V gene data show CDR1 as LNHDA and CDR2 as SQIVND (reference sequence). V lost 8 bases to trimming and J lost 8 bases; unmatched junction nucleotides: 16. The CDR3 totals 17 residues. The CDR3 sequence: CASSLTRTSGRTGTQYF. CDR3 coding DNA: TGTGCCAGTTCCCTAACACGGACTAGCGGGAGAACGGGTACGCAGTATTTT.

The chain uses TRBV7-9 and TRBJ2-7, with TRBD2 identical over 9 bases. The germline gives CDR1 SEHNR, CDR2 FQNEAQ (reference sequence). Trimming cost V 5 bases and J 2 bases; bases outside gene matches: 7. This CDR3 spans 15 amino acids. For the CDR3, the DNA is TGTGCCAGCAGCCGGGGCGGGAGGGGGGCCTACGAGCAGTACTTC. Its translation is CASSRGGRGAYEQYF.

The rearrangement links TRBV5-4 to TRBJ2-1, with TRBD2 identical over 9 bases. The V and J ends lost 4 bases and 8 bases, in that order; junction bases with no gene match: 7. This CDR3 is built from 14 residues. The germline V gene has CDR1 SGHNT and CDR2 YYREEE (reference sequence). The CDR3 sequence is CASSPAVAGDEQFF. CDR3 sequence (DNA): TGTGCCAGCAGCCCGGCGGTAGCGGGAGATGAGCAGTTCTTC. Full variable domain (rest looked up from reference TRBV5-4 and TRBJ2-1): ETGVTQSPTHLIKTRGQQVTLRCSSQSGHNTVSWYQQALGQGPQFIFQYYREEENGRGNFPPRFSGLQFPNYSSELNVNALELDDSALYLCASSPAVAGDEQFFGPGTRLTVL.

CDR3 amino acids: CASSLGQRQGDGYTF. The CDR3, as DNA: TGTGCCAGCAGCTTAGGCCAAAGGCAGGGGGATGGCTACACCTTC. This chain connects TRBV13 to TRBJ1-2, with 7 bases fitting TRBD1. Per germline, CDR1 PRHDT and CDR2 FYEKMQ (reference sequence). Trimming cost V 0 bases and J 6 bases; bases outside gene matches: 7. The CDR3 runs 15 residues.

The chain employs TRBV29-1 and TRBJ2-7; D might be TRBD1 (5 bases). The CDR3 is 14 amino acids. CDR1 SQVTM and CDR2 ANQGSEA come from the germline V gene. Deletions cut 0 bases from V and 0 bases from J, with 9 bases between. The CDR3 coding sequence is TGCAGCGTTGAAGATTGGGGCGGCTCCTACGAGCAGTACTTC. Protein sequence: CSVEDWGGSYEQYF.

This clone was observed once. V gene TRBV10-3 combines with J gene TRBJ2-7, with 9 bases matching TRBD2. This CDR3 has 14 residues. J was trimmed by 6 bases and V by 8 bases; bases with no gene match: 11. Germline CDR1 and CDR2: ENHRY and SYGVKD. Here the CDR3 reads CAIGRGGVDGEQYF. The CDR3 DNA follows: TGTGCCATCGGTCGCGGGGGGGTTGATGGCGAGCAGTACTTC.

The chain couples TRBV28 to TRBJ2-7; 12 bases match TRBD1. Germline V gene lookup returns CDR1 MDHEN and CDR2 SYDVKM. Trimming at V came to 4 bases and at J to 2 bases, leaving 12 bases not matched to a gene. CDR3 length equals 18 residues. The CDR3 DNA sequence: TGTGCCAGCAGTTCCCTAGGTCGGGACAGGGGGCTCCCCTACGAGCAGTACTTC. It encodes CASSSLGRDRGLPYEQYF.

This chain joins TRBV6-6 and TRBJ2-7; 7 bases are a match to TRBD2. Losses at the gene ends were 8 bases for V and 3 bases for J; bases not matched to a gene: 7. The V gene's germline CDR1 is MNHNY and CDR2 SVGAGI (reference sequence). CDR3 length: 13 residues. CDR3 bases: TGTGCCAGCCGGGAGGCGGCTGACTACGAGCAGTACTTC. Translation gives CASREAADYEQYF.

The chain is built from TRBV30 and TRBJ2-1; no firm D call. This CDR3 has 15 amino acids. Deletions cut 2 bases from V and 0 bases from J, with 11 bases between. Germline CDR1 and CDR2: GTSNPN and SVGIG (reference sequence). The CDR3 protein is CAWSKELSSYNEQFF. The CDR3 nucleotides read TGTGCCTGGAGTAAGGAGCTTAGCTCCTACAATGAGCAGTTCTTC.

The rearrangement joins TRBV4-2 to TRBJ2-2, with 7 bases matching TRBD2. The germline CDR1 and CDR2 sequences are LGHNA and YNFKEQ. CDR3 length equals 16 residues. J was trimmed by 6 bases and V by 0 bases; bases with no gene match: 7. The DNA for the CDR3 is TGTGCCAGCAGCCAAGAAGCGGGGTCCTTCTCCGGGGAGCTGTTTTTT. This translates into CASSQEAGSFSGELFF.